Sequencing of this TCR beta chain was carried out in a study of patients and donors after allogeneic stem cell transplantation. TCRdb analysed the RT-PCR reads with MiXCR anew, one entry per CDR3 protein. The sample lists 200,000 to 250,000 distinct CDR3 sequences; 38% were seen once. The germline CDR1 and CDR2 sequences are MDHEN and SYDVKM. CDR3 size: 15 residues. After removal of 7 bases from V and 6 bases from J, the junction contained 11 bases not matched to a gene. The genes are TRBV28 and TRBJ1-5; 8 nucleotides agree with TRBD1. This receptor was identified in a human donor who was either an allogeneic HSCT recipient or a stem cell or donor lymphocyte infusion donor (not recorded which). It is not recorded whose cells these are; they may come from a transplant donor. Sequenced: blood, either unsorted or a sorted T cell fraction (not recorded which). As DNA, the CDR3 is TGTGCCAGCACCGACTGGGGACAGGCGATTCAGCCCCAGCATTTT. This translates into CASTDWGQAIQPQHF.